These 21 T cell receptor beta chains originate from one sample sequenced in a study of cytomegalovirus exposure and HLA in healthy donors. The assay was immunoSEQ multiplex PCR, and TCRdb's table has in-frame clones only and misses some. Among roughly 310,000 clones listed, over 75% were seen once. The sequenced material came from PBMCs. The receptors were gathered from a man under 40 in good health and CMV-seronegative.

In this sample, this clone turned up once. The chain has TRBV9 and TRBJ2-5; 7 bases are a match to TRBD2. Trimming at V came to 2 bases and at J to 5 bases, leaving 9 bases not matched to a gene. CDR3 length: 15 residues. Germline CDR1 is SGDLS and CDR2 is YYNGEE. Here the CDR3 DNA reads TGTGCCAGCAGCGTGAGACTAGCCCCCACGGAGACCCAGTACTTC. Translation gives CASSVRLAPTETQYF. Drawing the rest from reference TRBV9 and TRBJ2-5, the complete variable domain is DSGVTQTPKHLITATGQRVTLRCSPRSGDLSVYWYQQSLDQGLQFLIQYYNGEERAKGNILERFSAQQFPDLHSELNLSSLELGDSALYFCASSVRLAPTETQYFGPGTRLLVL.

V is TRBV25-1 and J is TRBJ1-1; a weak D match, TRBD1 (5 bases). Germline CDR1 is MGHDK and CDR2 is SYGVNS. The CDR3 runs 16 residues. The germline V and J ends were trimmed by 2 bases and 1 base, with 14 bases remaining between them. The CDR3, as DNA: TGTGCCAGCAGTGAAAGGGGCGGGGCGCAGAACACTGAAGCTTTCTTT. Protein product: CASSERGGAQNTEAFF.

The chain recombines TRBV6-4 with TRBJ2-1; TRBD1 agrees at 9 bases. V was clipped by 6 bases and J by 6 bases; unmatched bases: 12. This CDR3 is 16 amino acids long. Germline V gene lookup returns CDR1 MRHNA and CDR2 SNTAGT. CDR3 nucleotide sequence: TGTGCCAGCAGCGACCGGGACAGGGCCTTATGCAATGAGCAGTTCTTC. Translating it yields CASSDRDRALCNEQFF.

The gene calls are TRBV7-9 and TRBJ2-1, with TRBD2 matching 15 bases. The CDR3 contains 17 residues. V was clipped by 4 bases and J by 4 bases; unmatched bases: 5. CDR1 and CDR2 from the germline V gene are SEHNR and FQNEAQ (reference sequence). This CDR3 reads CASSSGTSGGPYNEQFF. The CDR3 nucleotides read TGTGCCAGCAGCTCCGGGACTAGCGGGGGGCCTTACAATGAGCAGTTCTTC.

The rearrangement links TRBV4-3 to TRBJ1-1; D uncertain. Trimming took off 0 bases at V and 3 bases at J, with 8 bases between the two ends. Germline-derived CDR1 and CDR2 are LGHNA and YSLEER. The CDR3 runs 14 residues. Here the CDR3 DNA reads TGCGCCAGCAGCCAAGAGAGGGAGTACACTGAAGCTTTCTTT. Translation gives CASSQEREYTEAFF.

J is TRBJ2-3 and V is TRBV7-9; 7 bases are a match to TRBD2. Germline V gene sequence: CDR1 SEHNR, CDR2 FQNEAQ (reference sequence). With 0 bases clipped from V and 2 bases from J, the junction kept 2 bases outside the gene matches. The CDR3 totals 15 residues. The CDR3 is CASSLAGGFTDTQYF. CDR3 nucleotides: TGTGCCAGCAGCTTAGCGGGGGGGTTCACAGATACGCAGTATTTT. Based on the CDR3 plus reference TRBV7-9 and TRBJ2-3, the full variable domain is DTGVSQNPRHKITKRGQNVTFRCDPISEHNRLYWYRQTLGQGPEFLTYFQNEAQLEKSRLLSDRFSAERPKGSFSTLEIQRTEQGDSAMYLCASSLAGGFTDTQYFGPGTRLTVL.

The chain couples TRBV18 to TRBJ1-2; maybe TRBD1 (6 bases). The CDR3 sequence is 14 residues long. Trimming took 4 bases from V and 5 from J, leaving 14 bases between them. Germline lookup yields CDR1 KGHSH and CDR2 LQKENI. This chain's CDR3 is CASSLTDSTYGYTF. The CDR3, as DNA: TGTGCCAGCTCACTAACGGACAGCACATATGGCTACACCTTC.

The sample holds one count of this clone. The chain employs TRBV4-2 and TRBJ2-3, with a possible D match to TRBD2 (6 bases). V gave up 2 bases and J gave up 0 bases, with 9 bases separating them. CDR1 is LGHNA and CDR2 is YNFKEQ in the germline V gene. There are 15 residues in the CDR3. The chain's CDR3 is CASSQLRGSTDTQYF. The CDR3 DNA reads TGTGCCAGCAGCCAACTACGGGGGAGCACAGATACGCAGTATTTT.

The genes are TRBV27 and TRBJ1-2, with 7 nucleotides matching TRBD1. This CDR3 region has 13 residues. V gave up 2 bases and J gave up 8 bases; unmatched junction bases: 5. The germline CDR1 and CDR2 sequences are MNHEY and SMNVEV (reference sequence). CDR3 DNA sequence: TGTGCCAGCAGTTTAGCCAGGGGGAACGGCTACACCTTC. It yields the protein CASSLARGNGYTF.

The V and J genes are TRBV4-3 and TRBJ2-1, with a possible D match to TRBD1 (5 bases). Trimming stripped 6 bases from V and 1 base from J, with 16 bases between. This CDR3 has 16 residues. Germline V gene data show CDR1 as LGHNA and CDR2 as YSLEER. The CDR3, as DNA: TGCGCCAGCAGTTCCCTTAGGGGTCCTTCCTACAATGAGCAGTTCTTC. Translating gives CASSSLRGPSYNEQFF.

This clone showed up just a few times. The chain uses TRBV4-3 and TRBJ2-3; TRBD2 matches 8 bases. There are 17 residues in the CDR3. From germline, CDR1 is LGHNA and CDR2 YSLEER. With V trimmed by 4 bases and J by 0 bases, 9 bases remained unmatched. The CDR3 nucleotides are TGCGCCAGCAGCCCCCGGGGAGCGGGGGATAGCACAGATACGCAGTATTTT. Amino acids: CASSPRGAGDSTDTQYF.

The rearrangement joins TRBV21-1 to TRBJ2-7; the D call in the table, TRBD1, was not verified against the DNA. TRBV21-1 is listed as a pseudogene. This CDR3 contains 18 residues. CDR3 region: CASSKVRRGRDRWYEQYF. The CDR3 DNA follows: TGTGCCAGCAGCAAAGTACGTCGAGGGAGGGACAGGTGGTACGAGCAGTACTTC.

V is TRBV11-2 and J is TRBJ1-6; TRBD1 is a possible D gene (5 bases). The CDR3 has 17 residues. Per the germline V gene, CDR1 is SGHAT and CDR2 is FQNNGV. V lost 1 base and J 10 bases, leaving 20 bases between the germline ends. The CDR3 spells CASSLGAWGGLRSPLHF. The CDR3 DNA reads TGTGCCAGCAGCTTAGGAGCGTGGGGCGGTCTTAGGTCACCCCTCCACTTT.

This rearrangement joins TRBV5-4 to TRBJ2-5, with 8 nucleotides matching TRBD2. V gave up 4 bases and J gave up 2 bases; unmatched junction bases: 10. The CDR3 is 16 residues long. Germline lookup yields CDR1 SGHNT and CDR2 YYREEE (reference sequence). Written as DNA, the CDR3 is TGTGCCAGCAGCCCCTTGACGGGGGGGGCACAAGAGACCCAGTACTTC. This codes for CASSPLTGGAQETQYF.

The chain has TRBV2 and TRBJ2-7; TRBD1 matches 8 bases. Germline assignment: CDR1 SNHLY and CDR2 FYNNEI. With 4 bases clipped from V and 2 bases from J, the junction kept 7 bases outside the gene matches. CDR3 length: 15 residues. CDR3 sequence (DNA): TGTGCCAGCAGTGGGACAGGGTGGGTCGCCTACGAGCAGTACTTC. This encodes CASSGTGWVAYEQYF. The full variable domain, completed using reference TRBV2 and TRBJ2-7, is EPEVTQTPSHQVTQMGQEVILRCVPISNHLYFYWYRQILGQKVEFLVSFYNNEISEKSEIFDDQFSVERPDGSNFTLKIRSTKLEDSAMYFCASSGTGWVAYEQYFGPGTRLTVT.

The chain links TRBV9 to TRBJ1-6; D not resolved. Trimming removed 0 bases from V and 11 bases from J, with 15 bases in between. CDR3 size: 15 residues. The V gene's germline CDR1 is SGDLS and CDR2 YYNGEE. Here the CDR3 reads CASSVEDAGIAPLHF. The CDR3 DNA reads TGTGCCAGCAGCGTAGAAGACGCGGGCATAGCACCCCTCCACTTT.

The rearrangement joins TRBV14 to TRBJ2-1, with 10 bases matching TRBD1. The CDR3 runs to 16 residues. The V segment lost 4 bases and the J segment 7 bases; nucleotides outside the gene matches: 10. Germline-derived CDR1 and CDR2 are SGHDN and FVKESK. CDR3 in DNA: TGTGCCAGCAGCCTCAGGACAGGGGGGCTTCATAATGAGCAGTTCTTC. This codes for CASSLRTGGLHNEQFF.

This clone was observed a few times. V and J are TRBV9 and TRBJ1-1; D is unclear. The CDR3 has 14 amino acids. Trimming removed 3 bases from V and 2 bases from J, with 11 bases in between. Germline values: CDR1 SGDLS, CDR2 YYNGEE. CDR3 in DNA: TGTGCCAGCAGCGAAAGCGGACGTAACACTGAAGCTTTCTTT. As protein: CASSESGRNTEAFF.

This sequence joins TRBV7-9 and TRBJ2-7; D may be TRBD1 (5 bases). CDR1 and CDR2 from the germline V gene are SEHNR and FQNEAQ (reference sequence). The CDR3 is made up of 13 amino acids. Trimming pared 2 bases from V and 2 bases from J, leaving 7 bases between. CDR3 sequence reads: CASSLRGTYEQYF. The CDR3 DNA reads TGTGCCAGCAGCTTAAGGGGCACCTACGAGCAGTACTTC.

The V call is TRBV19, the J call TRBJ1-5; D not certain. The germline V gene has CDR1 LNHDA and CDR2 SQIVND (reference sequence). V was pared by 3 bases and J by 3 bases, with 12 bases between. The CDR3 totals 15 residues. The CDR3 DNA is TGTGCCAGTAGTATTATAGTGGGCGTCAATCAGCCCCAGCATTTT. Its protein is CASSIIVGVNQPQHF. Using reference TRBV19 and TRBJ1-5 for the parts outside the CDR3, the full variable domain is DGGITQSPKYLFRKEGQNVTLSCEQNLNHDAMYWYRQDPGQGLRLIYYSQIVNDFQKGDIAEGYSVSREKKESFPLTVTSAQKNPTAFYLCASSIIVGVNQPQHFGDGTRLSIL.

Worth noting for this clone: Additional DNA sequences in this sample encode the identical CDR3. The genes are TRBV27 and TRBJ1-5; D not resolved. This CDR3 comprises 14 residues. Per germline, CDR1 MNHEY and CDR2 SMNVEV (reference sequence). Trimming removed 2 bases from V and 4 bases from J, with 9 bases in between. The chain's CDR3 is CASSLGGSNQPQHF. Written as DNA, the CDR3 is TGTGCCAGCAGTTTAGGCGGCAGTAATCAGCCCCAGCATTTT.